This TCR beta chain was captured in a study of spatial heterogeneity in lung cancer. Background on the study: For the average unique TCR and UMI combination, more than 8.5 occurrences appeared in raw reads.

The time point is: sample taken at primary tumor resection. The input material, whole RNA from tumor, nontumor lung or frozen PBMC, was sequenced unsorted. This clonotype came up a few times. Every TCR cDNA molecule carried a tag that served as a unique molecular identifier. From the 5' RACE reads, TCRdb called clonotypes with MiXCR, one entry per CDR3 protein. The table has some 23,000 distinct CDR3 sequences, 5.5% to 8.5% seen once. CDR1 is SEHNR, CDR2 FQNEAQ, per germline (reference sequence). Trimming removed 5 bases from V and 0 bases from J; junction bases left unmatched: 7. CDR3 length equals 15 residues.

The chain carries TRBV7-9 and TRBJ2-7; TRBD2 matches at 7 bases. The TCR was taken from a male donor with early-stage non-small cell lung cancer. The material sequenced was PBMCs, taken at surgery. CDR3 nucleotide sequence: TGTGCCAGCAGCCCTAGCGGAATGAGCTCCTACGAGCAGTACTTC. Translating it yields CASSPSGMSSYEQYF. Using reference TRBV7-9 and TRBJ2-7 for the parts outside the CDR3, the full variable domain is DTGVSQNPRHKITKRGQNVTFRCDPISEHNRLYWYRQTLGQGPEFLTYFQNEAQLEKSRLLSDRFSAERPKGSFSTLEIQRTEQGDSAMYLCASSPSGMSSYEQYFGPGTRLTVT.